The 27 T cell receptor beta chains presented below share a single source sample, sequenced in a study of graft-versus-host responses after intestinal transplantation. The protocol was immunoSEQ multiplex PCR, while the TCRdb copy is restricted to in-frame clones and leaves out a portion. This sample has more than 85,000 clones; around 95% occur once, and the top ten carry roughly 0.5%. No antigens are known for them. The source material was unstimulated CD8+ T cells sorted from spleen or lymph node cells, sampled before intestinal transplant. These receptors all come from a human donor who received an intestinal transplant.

In DNA, the CDR3 is TGCGCCAGCAAAGGGGGGTCAGGGGTTGACCGCACTGAAGCTTTCTTT. Encoded protein: CASKGGSGVDRTEAFF. This chain connects TRBV5-1 to TRBJ1-1; perhaps TRBD1 as D (6 bases). CDR1 and CDR2 from the germline V gene are SGHRS and YFSETQ. Trimming pared 6 bases from V and 4 bases from J, leaving 22 bases between. There are 16 residues in the CDR3.

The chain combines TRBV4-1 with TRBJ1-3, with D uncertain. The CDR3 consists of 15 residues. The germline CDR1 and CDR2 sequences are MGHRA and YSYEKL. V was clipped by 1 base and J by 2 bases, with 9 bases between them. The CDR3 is CASSQGPAAGNTIYF. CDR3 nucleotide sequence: TGCGCCAGCAGCCAAGGCCCGGCAGCTGGAAACACCATATATTTT.

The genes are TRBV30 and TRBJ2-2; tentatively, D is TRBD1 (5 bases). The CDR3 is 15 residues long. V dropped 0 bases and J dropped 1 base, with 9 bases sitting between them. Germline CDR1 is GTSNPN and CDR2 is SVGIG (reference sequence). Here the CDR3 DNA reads TGTGCCTGGAGTGTAGGGCAGGGGAACACCGGGGAGCTGTTTTTT. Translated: CAWSVGQGNTGELFF.

The CDR3 nucleotides read TGCGCCAGCAGCCCAGCGGGAGCTGAAAACATTCAGTACTTC. It specifies CASSPAGAENIQYF. V is TRBV5-1 and J is TRBJ2-4, with 8 bases lining up with TRBD2. Trimming removed 4 bases from V and 5 bases from J; junction bases left unmatched: 5. The CDR3 sequence is 14 residues long. Germline lookup yields CDR1 SGHRS and CDR2 YFSETQ.

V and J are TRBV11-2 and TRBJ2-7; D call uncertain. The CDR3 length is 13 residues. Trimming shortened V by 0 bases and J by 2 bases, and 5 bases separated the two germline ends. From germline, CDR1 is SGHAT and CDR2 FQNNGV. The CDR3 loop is CASSLDMTYEQYF. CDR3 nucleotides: TGTGCCAGCAGCTTAGATATGACCTACGAGCAGTACTTC.

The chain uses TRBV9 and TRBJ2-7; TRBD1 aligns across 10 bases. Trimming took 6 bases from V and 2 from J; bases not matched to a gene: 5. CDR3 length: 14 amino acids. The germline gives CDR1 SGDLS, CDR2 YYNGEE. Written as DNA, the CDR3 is TGTGCCAGCAACGAAGGGACAGGGGCCTACGAGCAGTACTTC. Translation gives CASNEGTGAYEQYF.

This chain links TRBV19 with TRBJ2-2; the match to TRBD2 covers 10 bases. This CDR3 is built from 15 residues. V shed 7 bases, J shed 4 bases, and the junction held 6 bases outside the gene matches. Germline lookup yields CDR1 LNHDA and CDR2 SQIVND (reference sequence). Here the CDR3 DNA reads TGTGCCAGTACCCTAGCGGGAGTTGGCACCGGGGAGCTGTTTTTT. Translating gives CASTLAGVGTGELFF.

The CDR3, as DNA: TGTGCCAGCAGTGGAAAAGTTAACAGGGGCAATGAGCAGTTCTTC. Translated, it gives CASSGKVNRGNEQFF. The rearrangement links TRBV2 to TRBJ2-1; 7 nucleotides align to TRBD1. The CDR3 totals 15 residues. The ends lost 4 bases at V and 6 bases at J; junction bases unmatched: 9. CDR1 SNHLY and CDR2 FYNNEI come from the germline V gene.

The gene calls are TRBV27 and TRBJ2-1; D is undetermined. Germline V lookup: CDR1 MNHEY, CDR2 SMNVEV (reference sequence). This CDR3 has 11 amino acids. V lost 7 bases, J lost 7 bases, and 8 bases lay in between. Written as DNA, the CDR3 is TGTGCCAGCAACCGAGGAAATGAGCAGTTCTTC. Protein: CASNRGNEQFF.

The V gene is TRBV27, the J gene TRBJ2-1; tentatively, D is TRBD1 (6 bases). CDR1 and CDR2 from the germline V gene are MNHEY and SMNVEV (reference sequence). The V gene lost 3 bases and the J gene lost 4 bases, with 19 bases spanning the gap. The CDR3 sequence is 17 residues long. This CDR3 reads CASSLLLARGLYNEQFF. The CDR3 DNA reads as TGTGCCAGCAGTTTGCTCCTCGCCAGGGGATTATACAATGAGCAGTTCTTC.

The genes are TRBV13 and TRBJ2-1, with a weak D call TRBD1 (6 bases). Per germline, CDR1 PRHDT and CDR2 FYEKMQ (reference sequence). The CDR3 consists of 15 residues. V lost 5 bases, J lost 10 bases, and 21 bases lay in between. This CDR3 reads CASSPRSTGHPEQFF. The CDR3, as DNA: TGTGCCAGCAGCCCAAGGTCGACAGGCCACCCCGAGCAGTTCTTC.

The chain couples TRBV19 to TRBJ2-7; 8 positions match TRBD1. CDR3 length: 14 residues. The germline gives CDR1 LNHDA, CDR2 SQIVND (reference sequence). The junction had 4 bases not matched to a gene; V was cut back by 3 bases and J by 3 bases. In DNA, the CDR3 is TGTGCCAGTAGTATCCAGGACAGGGTCTACGAGCAGTACTTC. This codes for CASSIQDRVYEQYF.

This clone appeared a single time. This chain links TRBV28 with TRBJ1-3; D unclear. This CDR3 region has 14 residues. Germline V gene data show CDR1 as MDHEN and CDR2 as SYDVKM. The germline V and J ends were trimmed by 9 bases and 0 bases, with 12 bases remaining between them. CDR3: CASQPEGSGNTIYF. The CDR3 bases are TGTGCCAGTCAACCTGAAGGCTCTGGAAACACCATATATTTT.

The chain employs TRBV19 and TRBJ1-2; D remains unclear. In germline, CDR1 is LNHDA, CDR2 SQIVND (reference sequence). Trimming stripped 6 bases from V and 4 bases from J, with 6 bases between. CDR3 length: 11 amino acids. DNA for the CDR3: TGTGCCAGTAGGACACGCTATGGCTACACCTTC. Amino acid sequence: CASRTRYGYTF. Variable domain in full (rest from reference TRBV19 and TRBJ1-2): DGGITQSPKYLFRKEGQNVTLSCEQNLNHDAMYWYRQDPGQGLRLIYYSQIVNDFQKGDIAEGYSVSREKKESFPLTVTSAQKNPTAFYLCASRTRYGYTFGSGTRLTVV.

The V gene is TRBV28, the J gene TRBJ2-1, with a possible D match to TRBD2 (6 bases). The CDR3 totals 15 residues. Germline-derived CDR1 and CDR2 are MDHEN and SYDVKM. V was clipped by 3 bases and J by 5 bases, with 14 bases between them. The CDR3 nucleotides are TGTGCCAGCAGTTTTAGCGGAACATTGAACAATGAGCAGTTCTTC. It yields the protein CASSFSGTLNNEQFF.

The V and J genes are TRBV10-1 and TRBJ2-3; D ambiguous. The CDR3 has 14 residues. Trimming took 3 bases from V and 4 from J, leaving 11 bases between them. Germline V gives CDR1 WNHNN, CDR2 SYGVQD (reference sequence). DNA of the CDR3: TGCGCCAGCAGTGAATCCAGGTTGCCAGATACGCAGTATTTT. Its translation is CASSESRLPDTQYF.

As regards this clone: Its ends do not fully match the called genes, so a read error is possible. CDR3 coding DNA: TGTGCGAGCAGCACGCTAAGGGCGGGACAGGGATATGGCTACACCTTC. As protein: CASSTLRAGQGYGYTF. The J gene is TRBJ1-2, the V gene TRBV7-8; 9 positions match TRBD1. Germline assignment: CDR1 SGHVS and CDR2 FQNEAQ. The CDR3 runs 16 residues. Drawing the rest from reference TRBV7-8 and TRBJ1-2, the complete variable domain is GAGVSQSPRYKVAKRGQDVALRCDPISGHVSLFWYQQALGQGPEFLTYFQNEAQLDKSGLPSDRFFAERPEGSVSTLKIQRTQQEDSAVYLCASSTLRAGQGYGYTFGSGTRLTVV.

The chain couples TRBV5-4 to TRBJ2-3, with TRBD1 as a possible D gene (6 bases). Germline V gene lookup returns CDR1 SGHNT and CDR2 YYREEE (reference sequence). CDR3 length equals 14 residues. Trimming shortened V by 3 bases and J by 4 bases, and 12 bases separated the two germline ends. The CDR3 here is CASSYGRGADTQYF. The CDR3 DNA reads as TGTGCCAGCAGCTATGGCAGGGGCGCAGATACGCAGTATTTT.

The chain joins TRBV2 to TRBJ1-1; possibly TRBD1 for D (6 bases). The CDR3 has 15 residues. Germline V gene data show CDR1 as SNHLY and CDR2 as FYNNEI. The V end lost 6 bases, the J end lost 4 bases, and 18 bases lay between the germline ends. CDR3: CASRRGSGVSTEAFF. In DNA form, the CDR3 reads TGTGCCAGCAGGAGGGGGTCTGGGGTTAGCACTGAAGCTTTCTTT.

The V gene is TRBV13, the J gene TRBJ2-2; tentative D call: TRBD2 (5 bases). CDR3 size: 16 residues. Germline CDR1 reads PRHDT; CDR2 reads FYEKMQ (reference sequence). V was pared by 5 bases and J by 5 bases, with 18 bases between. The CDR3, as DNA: TGTGCCAGCAGCCCCCGGCGGACTGGACCAACCGGGGAGCTGTTTTTT. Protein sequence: CASSPRRTGPTGELFF.

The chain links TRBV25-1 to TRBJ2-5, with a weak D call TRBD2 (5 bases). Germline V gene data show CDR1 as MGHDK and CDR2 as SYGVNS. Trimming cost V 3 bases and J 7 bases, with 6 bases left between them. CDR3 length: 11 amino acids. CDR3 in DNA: TGTGCCAGCAGTGAGAGCGGGACCCAGTACTTC. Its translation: CASSESGTQYF.

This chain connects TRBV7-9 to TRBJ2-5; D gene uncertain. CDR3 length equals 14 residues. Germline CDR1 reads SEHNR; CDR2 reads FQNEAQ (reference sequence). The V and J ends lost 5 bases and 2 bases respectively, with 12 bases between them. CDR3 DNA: TGTGCCAGCAGCCCCGTTATGCCACAAGAGACCCAGTACTTC. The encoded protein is CASSPVMPQETQYF.

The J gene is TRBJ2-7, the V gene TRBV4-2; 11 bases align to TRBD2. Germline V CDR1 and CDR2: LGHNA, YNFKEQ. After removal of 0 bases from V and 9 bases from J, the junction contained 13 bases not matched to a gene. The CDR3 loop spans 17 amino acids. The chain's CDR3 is CASSQETSGSSLRGQYF. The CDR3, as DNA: TGTGCCAGCAGCCAAGAAACTAGCGGGAGTTCCCTACGTGGGCAGTACTTC.

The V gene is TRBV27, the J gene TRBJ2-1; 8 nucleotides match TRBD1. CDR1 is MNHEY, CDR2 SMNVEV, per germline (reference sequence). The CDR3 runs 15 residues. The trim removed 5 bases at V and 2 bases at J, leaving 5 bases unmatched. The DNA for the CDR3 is TGTGCCAGCAGTCCAGGGACAGGCGCCTACAATGAGCAGTTCTTC. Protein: CASSPGTGAYNEQFF.

CDR3 sequence reads: CASSLGGNYEQYF. The DNA for the CDR3 is TGTGCCAGCAGCCTTGGCGGGAACTACGAGCAGTACTTC. The chain employs TRBV5-4 and TRBJ2-7, with D possibly matching TRBD2 (6 bases). V was trimmed by 4 bases and J by 3 bases, leaving 11 bases between them. The germline CDR1 and CDR2 sequences are SGHNT and YYREEE (reference sequence). The CDR3 has 13 residues.

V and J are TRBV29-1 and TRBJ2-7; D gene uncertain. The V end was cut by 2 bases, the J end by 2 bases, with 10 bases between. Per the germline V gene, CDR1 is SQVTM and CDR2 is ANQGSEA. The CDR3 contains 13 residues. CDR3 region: CSVERASPYEQYF. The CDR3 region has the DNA TGCAGCGTTGAAAGGGCCAGCCCCTACGAGCAGTACTTC.

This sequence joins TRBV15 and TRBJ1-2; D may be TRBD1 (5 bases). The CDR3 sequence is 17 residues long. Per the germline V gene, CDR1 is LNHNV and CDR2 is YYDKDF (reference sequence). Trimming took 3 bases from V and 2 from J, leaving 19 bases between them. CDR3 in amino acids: CATSSSGQGRGNYGYTF. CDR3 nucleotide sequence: TGTGCCACCAGCAGTTCGGGGCAGGGACGGGGGAACTATGGCTACACCTTC.